Sequencing of this T cell receptor (beta chain) was carried out in a study of blood T cell repertoires in COVID-19. The wider study: Whether acute or convalescent, the COVID-19 samples came from the United States, Italy and Spain.

TCRdb's table, derived via immunoSEQ multiplex PCR, lists solely in-frame clones and lacks some. Of under 300,000 clones in the sample, about nine tenths were seen once. V lost 2 bases and J lost 8, with 9 bases in between. Germline CDR1 is LNHDA and CDR2 is SQIVND (reference sequence). The CDR3 runs to 13 residues. The chain links TRBV19 to TRBJ1-4; tentative D call: TRBD1 (5 bases). The clonotype originates from a woman between 25 and 40 years old with acute COVID-19. The source material was PBMCs or T cells enriched from blood (not recorded which). DNA of the CDR3: TGTGCCAGTAGTATAATGCCAGGGGAAAAACTGTTTTTT. Its protein is CASSIMPGEKLFF.